The rows below give T cell receptor beta chains drawn from one sample of a study of T cells in Graves' hyperthyroidism and ophthalmopathy. TCRdb recomputed calls from the multiplex PCR reads with MiXCR, one row per CDR3 protein. The sample holds approximately 690,000 distinct CDR3 sequences, roughly 15% seen once. Sequencing input: blood. The receptors were sampled from a woman aged 45-65 years with Graves' ophthalmopathy. Each CDR3 is given with its conserved first and last residue. The D gene is left open where the match is weak. The size entry is marked missing in some rows and otherwise reads once, few, many or a size class.

v_gene,j_gene,len,abundance,d_gene,CDR3nt,CDR3aa
TRBV20-1,TRBJ2-6,16,few,-,TGCAGTGCTAGAGGGAGGGGGAGCTCTGGGGCCAACGTCCTGACTTTC,CSARGRGSSGANVLTF
TRBV30,TRBJ1-4,12,many,-,TGTGCCTGGAGTCCTAGGGGGGAAAAACTGTTTTTT,CAWSPRGEKLFF
TRBV28,TRBJ2-1,15,few,TRBD2,TGTGCCATCAGCGGACTAGCGGGAAGGCGCAATGAGCAGTTCTTC,CAISGLAGRRNEQFF
TRBV30,TRBJ1-5,15,-,-,TGTGCCTGGAGTGTGGGGGGCGCGGTTTCTCAGCCCCAGCATTTT,CAWSVGGAVSQPQHF
TRBV28,TRBJ2-3,13,many,-,TGTGCCAGCAATGGACGGATTTCAGATACGCAGTATTTT,CASNGRISDTQYF
TRBV28,TRBJ2-1,15,few,TRBD2,TGTGCCAGCAGTCCAACGGGAGGGCGGAACAATGAGCAGTTCTTC,CASSPTGGRNNEQFF
TRBV4-1,TRBJ2-7,16,few,-,TGCGCCAGCAGCCAAGATCATTTGGGCTCCTCCTACGAGCAGTACTTC,CASSQDHLGSSYEQYF
TRBV4-2,TRBJ1-2,15,-,TRBD1,TGTGCCAGCAGCCGAGAAGGGTGGGACAGCTATGGCTACACCTTC,CASSREGWDSYGYTF
TRBV20-1,TRBJ2-1,14,many,-,TGCAGTGCCGCGGACGGAAGCTCCTACAATGAGCAGTTCTTC,CSAADGSSYNEQFF
TRBV7-2,TRBJ1-1,14,many,-,TGTGCCAGCAGCTTAATAGTAATGAACACTGAAGCTTTCTTT,CASSLIVMNTEAFF
TRBV24-1,TRBJ2-1,18,few,TRBD1,TGTGCCACCAGTGATACAGGGGGCTTTACTAAAGTGGGCAATGAGCAGTTCTTC,CATSDTGGFTKVGNEQFF
TRBV19,TRBJ2-3,14,few,-,TGTGCCAGTACCGGGGACCTAACCACAGATACGCAGTATTTT,CASTGDLTTDTQYF
TRBV11-3,TRBJ2-2,15,many,TRBD2,TGTGCCAGCAGCCCGTCGGGAGGCGGCACCGGGGAGCTGTTTTTT,CASSPSGGGTGELFF
TRBV5-1,TRBJ1-1,16,many,-,TGCGCCAGCAGCTTGGATACCCAGCGAACAAGTACTGAAGCTTTCTTT,CASSLDTQRTSTEAFF
TRBV11-3,TRBJ2-1,15,many,TRBD2,TGTGCCAGCAGCTTAATCTCCGGGACTACGAATGAGCAGTTCTTC,CASSLISGTTNEQFF
TRBV7-2,TRBJ2-1,16,many,TRBD2,TGTGCCAGCAGCTTCAGACTAGCGGCTGCCTACAATGAGCAGTTCTTC,CASSFRLAAAYNEQFF
TRBV24-1,TRBJ2-1,14,many,-,TGTGCCACCAGTCCAGGGGGGATCGTCAATGAGCAGTTCTTC,CATSPGGIVNEQFF
TRBV7-2,TRBJ2-7,15,many,TRBD2,TGTGCCAGCAGCTTAGGGGGGACTAGCGGTATCGAGCAGTACTTC,CASSLGGTSGIEQYF
TRBV18,TRBJ1-1,13,many,TRBD1,TGTGCCAGCTCACCGACGACAGGGAATGAAGCTTTCTTT,CASSPTTGNEAFF
TRBV6-5,TRBJ1-4,14,-,TRBD1,TGTGCCAGCAGTTCACCCAGGGGGGGGGAAAAACTGCTTTTT,CASSSPRGGEKLLF
TRBV7-9,TRBJ2-7,15,many,TRBD1,TGTGCCAGCAGCTCACCGGGACAGGGTTTATACGAGCAGTACTTC,CASSSPGQGLYEQYF
TRBV7-7,TRBJ2-5,16,many,TRBD2,TGTGCTAGCAGCTTAGACCCCAGCGGGAGCATGGAGACCCAGTACTTC,CASSLDPSGSMETQYF
TRBV12-3/TRBV12-4,TRBJ1-5,17,few,TRBD1,TGTGCCAGCACCCTCTACGGGACAGGGGGATCCAATCAGCTCCAGCATTTT,CASTLYGTGGSNQLQHF
TRBV3-1,TRBJ2-7,12,-,-,TGTGCCAGCAGCCATCTGGATTACGAGCAGTACTTC,CASSHLDYEQYF
TRBV7-3,TRBJ2-1,17,few,TRBD2,TGTGCCAGCAGCTTATGGGGCCTAGCGGGAGGGCCAAGTGAGCAGTTCTTC,CASSLWGLAGGPSEQFF
TRBV7-9,TRBJ1-5,15,many,-,TGTGCCAGCAGCTTAGGGGCAGATAGCAATCAGCCCCAGCATTTT,CASSLGADSNQPQHF
TRBV12-3/TRBV12-4,TRBJ1-5,16,-,TRBD1,TGTGCCAGCAGTTTCGGAGGGGGCGGATTTGCTCAGCCCCAGCATTTT,CASSFGGGGFAQPQHF
TRBV28,TRBJ2-2,16,many,TRBD1,TGTGCCAGCAGATACGGGACAGGGGTCAACACCGGGGAGCTGTTTTTT,CASRYGTGVNTGELFF
TRBV19,TRBJ1-2,14,-,TRBD1,TGTGCCAGTGGTGGGGACAGGGGATTATATGGCTACACCTTC,CASGGDRGLYGYTF
TRBV19,TRBJ1-2,15,-,TRBD1,TGTGCCAGTAGTACTCACGGACAGGGGATTAGTGGCTACACCTTC,CASSTHGQGISGYTF
TRBV20-1,TRBJ2-7,12,few,-,TGCAGTGCTAGAGTTGGGGTGGGAGAGCAGTACTTC,CSARVGVGEQYF
TRBV18,TRBJ1-3,15,few,-,TGTGCCAGCTCAACCGGGACACAATCTGGAAACACCATATATTTT,CASSTGTQSGNTIYF
TRBV11-2,TRBJ1-1,13,many,-,TGTGCCAGCAGCAATGACGGGATGGCTGAAGCTTTCTTT,CASSNDGMAEAFF
TRBV7-9,TRBJ2-3,14,many,TRBD1,TGTGCCAGCAGCTTACAGGGGGCCGCAGATACGCAGTATTTT,CASSLQGAADTQYF
TRBV7-3,TRBJ1-4,15,few,TRBD1,TGTGCCAGCAGCCCGAGGACAGGCGGGTCTGAAAAACTGTTTTTT,CASSPRTGGSEKLFF
TRBV27,TRBJ2-7,15,-,-,TGTGCCAGCAGTTTTGCGCGGACCCGAACCTACGAGCAGTACTTC,CASSFARTRTYEQYF
TRBV6-2/TRBV6-3,TRBJ1-1,13,few,-,TGTGCCAGCAGGCCAGTCCGGCCCACTGAAGCTTTCTTT,CASRPVRPTEAFF
TRBV30,TRBJ2-7,12,many,-,TGTGCCTGGACCGACAGCATCTACGAGCAGTACTTC,CAWTDSIYEQYF
TRBV12-3/TRBV12-4,TRBJ1-3,13,many,-,TGTGCCAGCAGTTTACAGAGGGGAAACACCATATATTTT,CASSLQRGNTIYF
TRBV18,TRBJ1-2,15,-,-,TGTGCCAGCTCACCCATGCCCGACAGGAGATATGGCTACACCTTC,CASSPMPDRRYGYTF
TRBV12-3/TRBV12-4,TRBJ2-3,15,many,TRBD2,TGTGCCAGCAGTTTATCAGCGGGAGGGGGTGATACGCAGTATTTT,CASSLSAGGGDTQYF
TRBV10-3,TRBJ2-3,14,few,TRBD1,TGTGCCATCAGCGGGACAGGAGGCACAGATACGCAGTATTTT,CAISGTGGTDTQYF
TRBV20-1,TRBJ2-7,15,many,-,TGCAGTGCCCGAGACCGGGACTTCCCTTCCTACGAGCAGTACTTC,CSARDRDFPSYEQYF
TRBV7-2,TRBJ1-5,15,few,-,TGTGCCAGCAGCTCCGGGGCTGCAGGAGGTCAGCCCCAGCATTTT,CASSSGAAGGQPQHF
TRBV27,TRBJ2-1,17,many,-,TGTGCCAGCAGTTTGGGGTTGCCCCCAGTAGAATACAATGAGCAGTTCTTC,CASSLGLPPVEYNEQFF
TRBV12-3/TRBV12-4,TRBJ2-1,16,few,TRBD1,TGTGCCAGCATATCCGGCAGGGGGCAGTCCTACAATGAGCAGTTCTTC,CASISGRGQSYNEQFF
TRBV5-1,TRBJ1-6,16,few,-,TGCGCCAGCAGCTTGGCGGGGGCTAGATATAATTCACCCCTCCACTTT,CASSLAGARYNSPLHF
TRBV28,TRBJ1-5,16,many,TRBD1,TGTGCCAGCAGTCCACACAGGGGTTTGGGCAATCAGCCCCAGCATTTT,CASSPHRGLGNQPQHF
TRBV19,TRBJ2-7,14,few,-,TGTGCCAGTAGTATATCCGCAGGGACCTACGAGCAGTACTTC,CASSISAGTYEQYF
TRBV27,TRBJ2-7,16,-,TRBD1,TGTGCCAGCAGTACTCTCAGGACAGGGAGCTCCTACGAGCAGTACTTC,CASSTLRTGSSYEQYF
TRBV10-3,TRBJ2-1,17,many,TRBD2,TGTGCCATCAGGGGGGGACTAGCGGGGAGCTCCTACAATGAGCAGTTCTTC,CAIRGGLAGSSYNEQFF
TRBV15,TRBJ2-4,16,-,-,TGTGCCACCAGCAGACAAGACGCACTAGCCAAAAACATTCAGTACTTC,CATSRQDALAKNIQYF
TRBV4-3,TRBJ2-5,13,-,-,TGCGCCAGCAGCCAAGATCCCGGGGTGACCCAGTACTTC,CASSQDPGVTQYF